The clone carrying this TCR beta chain was observed a handful of times. What it recognizes is unknown. The data originate from a study of T cell responses to AZD1222 COVID-19 vaccine. Study conclusions and caveats: Donors skewed white British and female; clonal diversity was possibly underestimated. Without day 14 samples, only post-peak T cell repertoires were studied.

Only in-frame clones appear in the TCRdb table, and some are missing; sequencing was by immunoSEQ multiplex PCR. The data hold fewer than 50,000 clones, with about 82% observed a single time. The sample consisted of peripheral blood, taken 28 days after the second dose of the MenACWY control vaccine. The source is an adult who received the MenACWY meningococcal vaccine as a control.

Here the CDR3 reads CSVAEYTEAFF. As DNA, the CDR3 is TGCAGCGTTGCAGAATACACTGAAGCTTTCTTT. V is TRBV29-1 and J is TRBJ1-1; D is uncertain. This CDR3 is 11 amino acids long. V was clipped by 4 bases and J by 3 bases, with 6 bases between them. The germline V gene has CDR1 SQVTM and CDR2 ANQGSEA.